Shown below are 11 T cell receptor beta chains from a single sample sequenced in a study of blood T cell repertoires in COVID-19. This table comes from immunoSEQ multiplex PCR, and its TCRdb copy is limited to in-frame clones, with some not included. Of a few hundred thousand clones in the sample, approximately 88% were seen once. The sample was PBMCs or T cells enriched from blood (not recorded which). The receptors were sampled from a middle-aged woman who had recovered from COVID-19.

The CDR3 DNA is TGTGCCAGCAGCCCCGTGGGGGGGGGAAACACCATATATTTT. Translating it yields CASSPVGGGNTIYF. The chain recombines TRBV3-1 (or the pseudogene TRBV3-2) with TRBJ1-3, with D tentatively TRBD1 (5 bases). Germline V gene data show CDR1 as LGHDT and CDR2 as YNNKEL (reference sequence). This CDR3 contains 14 residues. The V end lost 4 bases, the J end lost 4 bases, and 11 bases lay between the germline ends.

This clone was picked up one time. The chain recombines TRBV28 with TRBJ2-3; the match to TRBD2 covers 8 bases. The CDR3 runs to 21 residues. Losses at the gene ends were 5 bases for V and 2 bases for J; bases not matched to a gene: 24. Germline-derived CDR1 and CDR2 are MDHEN and SYDVKM. CDR3 sequence: CASSTRDSGTTQISFTDTQYF. DNA for the CDR3: TGTGCCAGCAGTACCCGGGATAGCGGGACGACCCAAATCTCTTTCACAGATACGCAGTATTTT.

The chain employs TRBV2 and TRBJ2-7; tentatively, D is TRBD2 (5 bases). Germline V gene sequence: CDR1 SNHLY, CDR2 FYNNEI. The V gene lost 6 bases and the J gene lost 0 bases, with 12 bases spanning the gap. CDR3 size: 14 residues. CDR3 in DNA: TGTGCCAGCAGGGACCTGGGGAGCTCCTACGAGCAGTACTTC. Translation: CASRDLGSSYEQYF.

The chain employs TRBV28 and TRBJ2-5; D perhaps matches TRBD2 (7 bases). Trimming left V 5 bases short and J 4 bases short, with 20 bases between. Germline-derived CDR1 and CDR2 are MDHEN and SYDVKM. The CDR3 runs to 16 residues. The CDR3: CASSPPGVGGVETQYF. The CDR3 DNA sequence: TGTGCCAGCAGTCCCCCCGGGGTAGGGGGGGTAGAGACCCAGTACTTC. Variable domain in full (rest from reference TRBV28 and TRBJ2-5): DVKVTQSSRYLVKRTGEKVFLECVQDMDHENMFWYRQDPGLGLRLIYFSYDVKMKEKGDIPEGYSVSREKKERFSLILESASTNQTSMYLCASSPPGVGGVETQYFGPGTRLLVL.

This chain connects TRBV19 to TRBJ2-2; 8 bases map to TRBD1. With V trimmed by 6 bases and J by 7 bases, 13 bases remained unmatched. CDR3 length: 16 residues. In germline, CDR1 is LNHDA, CDR2 SQIVND (reference sequence). CDR3 protein: CASRSAGTGVNGELFF. The CDR3 bases are TGTGCCAGTAGAAGTGCCGGGACAGGCGTGAACGGGGAGCTGTTTTTT.

V usage is TRBV28 and J usage is TRBJ1-2; 7 bases line up with TRBD1. Germline CDR1 reads MDHEN; CDR2 reads SYDVKM. The CDR3 consists of 14 residues. The trim removed 5 bases at V and 5 bases at J, leaving 8 bases unmatched. Here the CDR3 DNA reads TGTGCCAGCAGTCCCCCGGGACAGCATTATGGCTACACCTTC. It yields the protein CASSPPGQHYGYTF.

The chain combines TRBV12-3 or TRBV12-4 with TRBJ1-1; D call uncertain. There are 11 residues in the CDR3. The germline V and J ends were trimmed by 5 bases and 7 bases, with 8 bases remaining between them. In DNA, the CDR3 is TGTGCCAGCAGTCCCGGGAGTGAAGCTTTCTTT. The encoded protein is CASSPGSEAFF.

J is TRBJ2-7 and V is TRBV5-1; D is perhaps TRBD2 (5 bases). Trimming shortened V by 0 bases and J by 2 bases, and 12 bases separated the two germline ends. The germline gives CDR1 SGHRS, CDR2 YFSETQ. The CDR3 sequence is 15 residues long. Here the CDR3 reads CASSLVAGNTYEQYF. The CDR3 DNA sequence: TGCGCCAGCAGCTTGGTTGCCGGGAATACCTACGAGCAGTACTTC.

The sample holds a few counts of this clone. The chain couples TRBV20-1 to TRBJ2-7, with D hard to call. Trimming cost V 0 bases and J 13 bases, with 13 bases left between them. Germline V gene lookup returns CDR1 DFQATT and CDR2 SNEGSKA (reference sequence). CDR3 size: 11 residues. CDR3 sequence reads: CSARDSPRSYF. The CDR3 region has the DNA TGCAGTGCTAGAGATTCTCCGAGAAGTTACTTC.

This sequence joins TRBV27 and TRBJ1-5; TRBD1 aligns across 7 bases. Trimming cost V 6 bases and J 4 bases; bases outside gene matches: 6. The CDR3 is 14 residues long. Germline loops: CDR1 MNHEY, CDR2 SMNVEV (reference sequence). In DNA, the CDR3 is TGTGCCAGCAGAAGGGACAGCCTTAATCAGCCCCAGCATTTT. Translating it yields CASRRDSLNQPQHF.

V and J are TRBV18 and TRBJ2-5; a possible D gene is TRBD1 (5 bases). The CDR3 runs to 13 residues. CDR1 is KGHSH, CDR2 LQKENI, per germline. Trimming removed 6 bases from V and 5 bases from J, with 13 bases in between. CDR3 bases: TGTGCCAGCTCGCAACAGGTTTGGGAGACCCAGTACTTC. This codes for CASSQQVWETQYF.